This TCR beta chain emerged from a study of cytomegalovirus exposure and HLA in healthy donors. PCR amplification relied on 60 Vbeta primers (plus 13 Jbeta primers). Clones were sequenced by immunoSEQ multiplex PCR, and TCRdb holds only the in-frame ones, with some missing. The data hold 110,000 to 150,000 clones, with more than 75% observed a single time. Germline CDR1 reads SNHLY; CDR2 reads FYNNEI. The CDR3 covers 15 residues. Deletions cut 3 bases from V and 4 bases from J, with 13 bases between. The V and J genes are TRBV2 and TRBJ2-1; weak D call: TRBD1 (6 bases). This sequence originates from a female donor in good health and CMV-seronegative. Sequencing used PBMCs. The CDR3, as DNA: TGTGCCAGCAGTGAGGATCGACAGGCATACAATGAGCAGTTCTTC. Its translation: CASSEDRQAYNEQFF.